The TCR beta chain under discussion was sequenced for a study of monozygotic twins with inflammatory bowel disease. Reanalyzing the 5' RACE reads, TCRdb keeps one entry per CDR3 protein, without DNA. The table lists about 380,000 distinct CDR3 sequences. Broader study findings: Healthy co-twins had higher TCRbeta inverse Simpson diversity than their IBD twins.

Frequency places this clonotype as medium-sized (0.01 to 0.1%). Its specificity is unknown. CDR3 length: 13 amino acids. The source of this sequence is a human donor with ulcerative colitis or Crohn's disease, or a healthy co-twin of an affected twin (not recorded which). The sequenced material came from blood. J is TRBJ2-1 and V is TRBV12-3 or TRBV12-4; TCRdb picks TRBD1, but there is no DNA to check that call. The CDR3 loop reads CASRPTGGNEQFF.